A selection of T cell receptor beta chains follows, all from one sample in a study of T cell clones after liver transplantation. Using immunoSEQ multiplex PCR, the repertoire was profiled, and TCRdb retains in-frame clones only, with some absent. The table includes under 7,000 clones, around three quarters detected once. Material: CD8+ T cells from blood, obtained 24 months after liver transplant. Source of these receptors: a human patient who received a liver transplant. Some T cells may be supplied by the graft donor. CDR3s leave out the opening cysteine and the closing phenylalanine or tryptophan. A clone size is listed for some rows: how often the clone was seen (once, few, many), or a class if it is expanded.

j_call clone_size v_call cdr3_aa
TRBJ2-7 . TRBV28 ASSSLGQGNEQY
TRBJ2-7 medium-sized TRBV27 ASSYRAGGSYEQY
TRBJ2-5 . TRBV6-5 ASSYPGDQETQY
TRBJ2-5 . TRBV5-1 ASSLEGYRGQETQY
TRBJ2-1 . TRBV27 ASSIQGAIYNEQF
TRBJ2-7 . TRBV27 ASSWGLEQY
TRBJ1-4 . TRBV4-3 ASSQDERPYNEKLF
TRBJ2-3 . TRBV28 ASSWNRAALTDTQY
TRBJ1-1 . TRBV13 ASSLGVGATEAF
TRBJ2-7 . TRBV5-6 ASTLPGGNYEQY
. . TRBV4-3 ASSHDPGSEQY
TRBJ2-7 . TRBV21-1 ARAGTSGYEQY
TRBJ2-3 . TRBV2 ASSVLAGEITDTQY
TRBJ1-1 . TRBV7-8 ASSPQQASRAEAF
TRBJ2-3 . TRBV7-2 ASSLYGDTQY
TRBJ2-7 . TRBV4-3 ASSQASARVSYEQY
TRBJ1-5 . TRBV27 ASMGEGNGNQPQH
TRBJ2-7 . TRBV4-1 ASSQDLRGGYYEQY
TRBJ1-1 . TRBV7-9 ASSLSGTEAF
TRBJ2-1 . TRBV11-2 ASSLMGLADYNEQF
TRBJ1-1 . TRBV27 ASNTRMNTEAF
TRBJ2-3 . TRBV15 ATSRAGDADTQY
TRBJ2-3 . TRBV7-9 ASRQGADTQY
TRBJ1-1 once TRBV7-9 ASSLPSVRMDTEAF
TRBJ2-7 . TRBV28 ASSPLWGSYEQY
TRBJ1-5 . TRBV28 ASRVQDSNQPQH
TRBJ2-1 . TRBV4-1 ASSLVTYNEQF
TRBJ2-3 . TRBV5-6 ASSLIASLFADTQY
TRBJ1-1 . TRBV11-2 ASSATIMNTEAF
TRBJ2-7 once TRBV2 ASSGTDYVYEQY
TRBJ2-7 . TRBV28 ASSFIGGQGSPYYEQY
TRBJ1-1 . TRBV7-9 ASSWDLMNTEAF
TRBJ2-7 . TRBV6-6 ASSTRTGDEQY
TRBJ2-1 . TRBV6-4 ASSGQGEGLAGSYNEQF
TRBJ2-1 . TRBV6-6 ASTQGYGRGRNEQF
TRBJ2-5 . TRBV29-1 SVDHPGAQETQY
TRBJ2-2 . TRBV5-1 ASSLGTGSGELF
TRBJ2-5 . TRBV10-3 AISDRLAGGPETQY
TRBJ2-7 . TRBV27 ASSLTGEGYEQY
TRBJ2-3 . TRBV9 ASSVLEVWDTQY
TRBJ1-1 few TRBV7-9 ASSLNLPGAYTEAF
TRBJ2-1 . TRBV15 AARGGSDNEQF
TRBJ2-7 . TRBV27 ASSLAGPYEQY
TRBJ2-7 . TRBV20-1 SASINEQY
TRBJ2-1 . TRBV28 ASSLIAGGNNEQF
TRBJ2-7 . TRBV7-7 ASSLGQGAYEQY
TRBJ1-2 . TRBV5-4 ASSPSNYNGYT
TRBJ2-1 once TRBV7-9 ASSLAEGRYNEQF
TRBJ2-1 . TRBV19 ASNQGFLEQF
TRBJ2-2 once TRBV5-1 ASSPGDGELF